Detailed here is one TCR beta chain. The antigen remains undetermined. This sample was included in a study of PD-L1 blockade in urothelial cancer. Study details: Patients' atezolizumab regimen, 1,200 mg intravenously every 3 weeks, began around 2014.

Time point defined: peripheral blood 6 weeks after treatment start. Findings and limits, study-wide: It was durable-benefit patients whose tumor-associated blood clones expanded more at 3 weeks.

TCRdb keeps only in-frame clones here, not all; method: immunoSEQ multiplex PCR. The repertoire holds tens of thousands of clones, with about nine tenths as singletons. V was shortened by 4 bases and J by 9 bases, with 17 bases between the two germline ends. This CDR3 is built from 13 residues. Germline V gene data show CDR1 as SGDLS and CDR2 as YYNGEE. This sample comprised PBMCs, obtained around atezolizumab (anti-PD-L1) treatment. The chain is built from TRBV9 and TRBJ2-7, with D tentatively TRBD2 (6 bases). The clonotype comes from a man in his sixties with urothelial cancer. CDR3 bases: TGTGCCAGCAGCCCGGGACTTTCCTCCGTGCAGTACTTC. Encoded protein: CASSPGLSSVQYF.